Presented here are 21 T cell receptor beta chains from one specimen sequenced in a study of shared clonotypes between healthy human individuals. Terminally differentiated effector memory CD45RA+ cells were excluded from the naive CD8 cells, which were CD45RO-negative and positively selected for CCR7. Produced via immunoSEQ multiplex PCR; TCRdb's table is partial and in-frame only. The data show 2 million to 2.5 million clones, roughly 91% seen once. The specimen was naive CD8+ T cells from PBMCs. The receptors originated from a man younger than 30 in good health. Some clones in this sample may be carry-over from other donors' samples.

The CDR3 sequence is CASSRMRQGAYEQYF. Here the CDR3 DNA reads TGTGCCAGCAGCCGTATGAGACAGGGGGCCTACGAGCAGTACTTC. The V and J genes are TRBV7-9 and TRBJ2-7; 9 bases match TRBD1. The V segment lost 5 bases and the J segment 2 bases; nucleotides outside the gene matches: 7. The germline CDR1 and CDR2 sequences are SEHNR and FQNEAQ (reference sequence). The CDR3 covers 15 residues.

The chain links TRBV5-1 to TRBJ2-7, with D unresolved. The germline V gene has CDR1 SGHRS and CDR2 YFSETQ. The CDR3 is 11 amino acids. V lost 1 base and J 5 bases, leaving 4 bases between the germline ends. The DNA for the CDR3 is TGCGCCAGCAGCTTGAGTAACGAGCAGTACTTC. Its protein product is CASSLSNEQYF.

A note on this clone: Germline is not matched at one junction end, which may reflect a read error. This same CDR3 is encoded by further DNA sequences in the sample. This sequence joins TRBV9 and TRBJ2-3, with D possibly TRBD1 on 5 matching bases. The germline V gene has CDR1 SGDLS and CDR2 YYNGEE. The CDR3 covers 14 residues. CDR3 sequence: CASSVGGSRDTQYF. The CDR3 DNA is TGTGCCAGCAGCGTAGGGGGCAGCAGAGATACGCAGTATTTT.

This clone was observed a single time. The rearrangement links TRBV6-5 to TRBJ1-1; D gene uncertain. The germline CDR1 and CDR2 sequences are MNHEY and SVGAGI. With 6 bases removed from V and 2 bases from J, the gap between germline ends came to 13 bases. This CDR3 has 14 residues. This CDR3 reads CASRVRFPNTEAFF. CDR3 DNA: TGTGCCAGCAGGGTCCGATTCCCAAACACTGAAGCTTTCTTT.

The chain links TRBV9 to TRBJ1-3; possible D gene TRBD1, 6 bases. This CDR3 has 15 residues. The germline V gene has CDR1 SGDLS and CDR2 YYNGEE. Deletions cut 3 bases from V and 4 bases from J, with 14 bases between. CDR3 in amino acids: CASSADGGHGNTIYF. CDR3 sequence (DNA): TGTGCCAGCAGCGCCGACGGGGGGCACGGAAACACCATATATTTT.

V gene TRBV27 combines with J gene TRBJ2-7, with D perhaps matching TRBD1 (6 bases). Looked up from germline, CDR1 is MNHEY and CDR2 is SMNVEV (reference sequence). Trimming stripped 3 bases from V and 7 bases from J, with 16 bases between. The CDR3 length is 14 residues. Here the CDR3 DNA reads TGTGCCAGCAGTTTGGTGGGGGACAACGGGGAGCAGTACTTC. Its protein product is CASSLVGDNGEQYF.

This clone was observed once. V and J are TRBV7-9 and TRBJ1-5, with D tentatively TRBD1 (5 bases). Germline V CDR1 and CDR2: SEHNR, FQNEAQ (reference sequence). The CDR3 is 13 amino acids. V was shortened by 4 bases and J by 6 bases, with 10 bases between the two germline ends. Written as DNA, the CDR3 is TGTGCCAGCAGCTCCCGGGGGACTCAGCCCCAGCATTTT. It encodes CASSSRGTQPQHF.

The genes are TRBV5-4 and TRBJ2-1; D ambiguous. The germline CDR1 and CDR2 sequences are SGHNT and YYREEE (reference sequence). V lost 2 bases and J 15 bases, leaving 21 bases between the germline ends. The CDR3 is 14 amino acids. The CDR3 region has the DNA TGTGCCAGCAGCTTACCCGCCCACACGAGCGAGTGGTTCTTC. Amino acids: CASSLPAHTSEWFF.

CDR3 residues: CASSLSRFYGYTF. Here the CDR3 DNA reads TGTGCCAGCAGTTTAAGTCGGTTCTATGGCTACACCTTC. The chain is built from TRBV27 and TRBJ1-2, with D hard to call. The CDR3 extends over 13 amino acids. Trimming stripped 2 bases from V and 4 bases from J, with 8 bases between. Germline CDR1 MNHEY, CDR2 SMNVEV (reference sequence).

V usage is TRBV6-5 and J usage is TRBJ2-3; no firm D call. Per germline, CDR1 MNHEY and CDR2 SVGAGI. The germline V and J ends were trimmed by 2 bases and 3 bases, with 9 bases remaining between them. The CDR3 extends over 14 amino acids. The CDR3 nucleotides are TGTGCCAGCAGTTACCTCATGGGGACAGATACGCAGTATTTT. Its translation: CASSYLMGTDTQYF.

The chain links TRBV5-1 to TRBJ2-7; perhaps TRBD1 as D (5 bases). The V end was cut by 2 bases, the J end by 3 bases, with 15 bases between. This CDR3 contains 15 residues. CDR1 and CDR2 (germline): SGHRS, YFSETQ. Here the CDR3 DNA reads TGCGCCAGCAGCTTCGACAGACTTTCGGGCTACGAGCAGTACTTC. Translation: CASSFDRLSGYEQYF.

The genes are TRBV7-2 and TRBJ1-1, with D perhaps TRBD1 (5 bases). The CDR3 spans 15 residues. Germline values: CDR1 SGHTA, CDR2 FQGNSA. Trimming removed 2 bases from V and 1 base from J, with 11 bases in between. CDR3 region: CASSLYWGSNTEAFF. The CDR3 DNA reads as TGTGCCAGCAGCTTATATTGGGGCTCGAACACTGAAGCTTTCTTT.

This chain joins TRBV19 and TRBJ1-5; 7 bases map to TRBD1. Trimming removed 7 bases from V and 5 bases from J; junction bases left unmatched: 11. This CDR3 is built from 15 residues. Germline-derived CDR1 and CDR2 are LNHDA and SQIVND (reference sequence). As DNA, the CDR3 is TGTGCCAGTAAAGTCGACAGGGAAGGGGATCAGCCCCAGCATTTT. Translation gives CASKVDREGDQPQHF.

V and J are TRBV4-3 and TRBJ2-1; 8 positions match TRBD1. This CDR3 has 15 amino acids. J lost 7 bases, V lost 4 bases, and 9 bases had no gene match. The germline gives CDR1 LGHNA, CDR2 YSLEER. For the CDR3, the DNA is TGCGCCAGCAGCCTTGGGACAGGTAGTACAAATGAGCAGTTCTTC. Amino acids: CASSLGTGSTNEQFF.

The J gene is TRBJ1-2, the V gene TRBV9, with a weak D call TRBD1 (5 bases). Germline V gene lookup returns CDR1 SGDLS and CDR2 YYNGEE. V lost 2 bases and J 4 bases, leaving 18 bases between the germline ends. This CDR3 is built from 16 residues. The CDR3 DNA reads as TGTGCCAGCAGCGTTTCGGCCACAGGAACAACCTATGGCTACACCTTC. Translation: CASSVSATGTTYGYTF.

The chain couples TRBV15 to TRBJ2-7, with D perhaps assigned TRBD1 or TRBD2 (5 bases each). From germline, CDR1 is LNHNV and CDR2 YYDKDF (reference sequence). The CDR3 loop spans 15 amino acids. The V gene lost 5 bases and the J gene lost 4 bases, with 18 bases spanning the gap. CDR3 amino acids: CATSPTPGTNYEQYF. The CDR3 DNA reads as TGTGCCACCAGCCCCACCCCCGGGACGAATTACGAGCAGTACTTC.

The genes are TRBV7-9 and TRBJ2-7, with TRBD2 matching 7 bases. J lost 5 bases, V lost 5 bases, and 12 bases had no gene match. The V gene's germline CDR1 is SEHNR and CDR2 FQNEAQ (reference sequence). This CDR3 region has 15 residues. The CDR3 loop is CASSQRTRVQNEQYF. The DNA for the CDR3 is TGTGCCAGCAGCCAAAGGACTAGGGTACAGAACGAGCAGTACTTC.

The rearrangement links TRBV28 to TRBJ2-5, with 7 bases matching TRBD2. Germline V lookup: CDR1 MDHEN, CDR2 SYDVKM. The ends lost 7 bases at V and 1 base at J; junction bases unmatched: 9. The CDR3 runs 15 residues. This CDR3 is CASINGGFTQETQYF. The CDR3 bases are TGTGCCAGCATTAACGGGGGGTTTACCCAAGAGACCCAGTACTTC.

This chain uses TRBV5-1 with TRBJ2-3, with 7 bases fitting TRBD2. Germline V gives CDR1 SGHRS, CDR2 YFSETQ. V trimming: 0 bases; J trimming: 4 bases; junction bases outside the gene matches: 8. The CDR3 contains 16 residues. The CDR3 nucleotides read TGCGCCAGCAGCTTGGTTGCGGGAGCGCGCCCAGATACGCAGTATTTT. This codes for CASSLVAGARPDTQYF.

V usage is TRBV11-2 and J usage is TRBJ2-6; 8 nucleotides line up with TRBD1. The CDR3 length is 16 residues. V was pared by 5 bases and J by 2 bases, with 5 bases of the junction left unmatched. Per germline, CDR1 SGHAT and CDR2 FQNNGV. CDR3 in DNA: TGTGCCAGCAGCCCAAGGACAGGGACTGGGGCCAACGTCCTGACTTTC. Residues: CASSPRTGTGANVLTF.

The rearrangement joins TRBV27 to TRBJ2-7, with TRBD1 matching 8 bases. The CDR3 sequence is 16 residues long. V gave up 5 bases and J gave up 0 bases; unmatched junction bases: 9. CDR1 and CDR2 from the germline V gene are MNHEY and SMNVEV (reference sequence). The CDR3 DNA sequence: TGTGCCAGCAGTCCCGGTGGGGGACAGGTCTCCTACGAGCAGTACTTC. Translating it yields CASSPGGGQVSYEQYF.